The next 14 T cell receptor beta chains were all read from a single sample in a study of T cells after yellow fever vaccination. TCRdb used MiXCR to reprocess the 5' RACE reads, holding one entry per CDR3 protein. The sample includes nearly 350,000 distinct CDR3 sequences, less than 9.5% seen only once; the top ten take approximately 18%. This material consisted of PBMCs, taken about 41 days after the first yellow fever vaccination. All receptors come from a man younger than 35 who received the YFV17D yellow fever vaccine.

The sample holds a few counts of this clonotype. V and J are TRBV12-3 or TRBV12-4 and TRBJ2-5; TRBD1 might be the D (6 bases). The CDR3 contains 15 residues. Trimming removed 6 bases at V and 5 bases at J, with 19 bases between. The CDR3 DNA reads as TGTGCCAGCAGACTCTCGCAGGGGAGTTGGGAGACCCAGTACTTC. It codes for CASRLSQGSWETQYF.

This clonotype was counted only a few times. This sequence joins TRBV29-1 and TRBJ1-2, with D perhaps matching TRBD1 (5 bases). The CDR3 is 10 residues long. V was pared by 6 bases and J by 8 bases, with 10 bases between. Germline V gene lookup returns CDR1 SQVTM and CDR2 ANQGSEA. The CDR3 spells CSVRDRGYTF. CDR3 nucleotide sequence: TGCAGCGTCAGGGATCGCGGCTACACCTTC.

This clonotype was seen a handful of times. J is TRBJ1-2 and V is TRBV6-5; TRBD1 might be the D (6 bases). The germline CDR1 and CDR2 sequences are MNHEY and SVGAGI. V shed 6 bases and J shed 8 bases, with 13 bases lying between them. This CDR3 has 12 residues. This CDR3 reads CASRSSGGGYTF. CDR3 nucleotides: TGTGCCAGCAGATCTTCCGGGGGCGGCTACACCTTC.

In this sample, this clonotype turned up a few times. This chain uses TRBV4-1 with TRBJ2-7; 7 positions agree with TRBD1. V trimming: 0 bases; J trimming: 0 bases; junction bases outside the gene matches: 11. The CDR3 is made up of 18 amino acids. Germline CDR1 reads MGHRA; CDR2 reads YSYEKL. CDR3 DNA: TGCGCCAGCAGCCAAGATCTGGAAGGGGGCGTCCTCTCCTACGAGCAGTACTTC. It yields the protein CASSQDLEGGVLSYEQYF.

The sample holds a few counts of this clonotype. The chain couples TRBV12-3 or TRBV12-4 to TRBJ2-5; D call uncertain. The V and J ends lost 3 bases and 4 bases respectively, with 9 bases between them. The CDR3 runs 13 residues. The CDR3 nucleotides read TGTGCCAGCAGTTTTTCTCTATCAGAGACCCAGTACTTC. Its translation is CASSFSLSETQYF.

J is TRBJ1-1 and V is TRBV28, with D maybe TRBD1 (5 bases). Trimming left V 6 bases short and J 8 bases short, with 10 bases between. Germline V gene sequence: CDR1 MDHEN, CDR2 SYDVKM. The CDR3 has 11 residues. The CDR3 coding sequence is TGTGCCAGCAGCTGGGGACGCGAAGCTTTCTTT. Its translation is CASSWGREAFF.

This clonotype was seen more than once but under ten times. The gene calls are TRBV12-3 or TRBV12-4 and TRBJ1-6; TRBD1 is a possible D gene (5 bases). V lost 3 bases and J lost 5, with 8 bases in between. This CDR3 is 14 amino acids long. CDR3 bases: TGTGCCAGCAGTTTGAAGACAGATAATTCACCCCTCCACTTT. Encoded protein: CASSLKTDNSPLHF.

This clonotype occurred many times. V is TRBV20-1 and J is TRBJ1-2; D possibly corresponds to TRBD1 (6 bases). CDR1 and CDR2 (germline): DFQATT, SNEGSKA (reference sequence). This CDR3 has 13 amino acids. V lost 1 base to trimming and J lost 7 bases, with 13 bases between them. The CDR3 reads CSARAGERPGYTF. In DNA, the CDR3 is TGCAGTGCTAGAGCAGGGGAGCGTCCTGGCTACACCTTC.

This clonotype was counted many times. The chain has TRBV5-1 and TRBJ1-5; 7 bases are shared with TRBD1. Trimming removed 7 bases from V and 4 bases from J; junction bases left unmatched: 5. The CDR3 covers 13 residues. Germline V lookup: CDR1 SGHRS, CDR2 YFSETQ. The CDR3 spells CASRTGVNQPQHF. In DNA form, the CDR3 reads TGCGCCAGCCGAACAGGGGTGAATCAGCCCCAGCATTTT.

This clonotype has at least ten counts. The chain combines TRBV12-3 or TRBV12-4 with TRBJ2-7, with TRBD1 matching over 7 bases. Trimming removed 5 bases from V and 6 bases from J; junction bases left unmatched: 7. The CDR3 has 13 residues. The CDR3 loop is CASSLGTEAEQYV. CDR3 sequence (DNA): TGTGCCAGCAGTCTGGGGACAGAGGCCGAGCAGTACGTC.

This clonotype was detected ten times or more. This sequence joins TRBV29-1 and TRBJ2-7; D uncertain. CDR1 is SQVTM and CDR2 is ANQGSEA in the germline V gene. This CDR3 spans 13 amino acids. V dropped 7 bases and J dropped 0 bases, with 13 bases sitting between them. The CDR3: CSALGHNSYEQYF. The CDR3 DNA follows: TGCAGCGCCCTTGGGCATAACTCCTACGAGCAGTACTTC.

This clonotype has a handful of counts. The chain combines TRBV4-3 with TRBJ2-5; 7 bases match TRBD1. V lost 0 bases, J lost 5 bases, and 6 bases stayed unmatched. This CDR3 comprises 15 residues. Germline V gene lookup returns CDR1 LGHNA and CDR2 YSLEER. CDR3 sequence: CASSQDDRVWETQYF. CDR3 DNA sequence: TGCGCCAGCAGCCAAGATGACAGGGTCTGGGAGACCCAGTACTTC.

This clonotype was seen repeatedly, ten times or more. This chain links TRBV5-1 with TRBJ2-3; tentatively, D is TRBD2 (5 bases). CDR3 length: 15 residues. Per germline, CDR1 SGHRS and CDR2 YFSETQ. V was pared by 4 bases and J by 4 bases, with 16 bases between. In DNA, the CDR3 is TGCGCCAGCAGCAAGGACTCCCACCCGTCAGATACGCAGTATTTT. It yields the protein CASSKDSHPSDTQYF.

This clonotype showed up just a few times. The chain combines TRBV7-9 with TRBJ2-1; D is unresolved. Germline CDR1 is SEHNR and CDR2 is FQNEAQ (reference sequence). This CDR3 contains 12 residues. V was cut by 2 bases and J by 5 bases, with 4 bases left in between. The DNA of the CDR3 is TGTGCCAGCAGCTTAATCCACAATGAGCAGTTCTTC. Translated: CASSLIHNEQFF.